These 17 T cell receptor beta chains were sequenced from one sample in a study of shared clonotypes between healthy human individuals (dated by TCRdb to about 2020). Libraries were built with the immunoSEQ multiplex PCR assay. TCRdb holds this immuneACCESS table with in-frame rearrangements only. Some clones are missing; in checked studies, unresolved V genes explain under half, and the rest has no known cause. The sample table contains fewer than 800,000 clones; only one count was recorded for approximately 90% of them. Together, the top ten hold 24% of the sample. CD8 naive samples were CD45RO-negative cells positively selected for CCR7, giving a CD45RA+CCR7+ population that excluded TemRA cells. What was sequenced was naive CD8+ T cells sorted from blood. What this sample's cell subset or site label stands for: CD45RA+CCR7+. The receptor source for this set is a man aged 25 to 45 in good health.

The V and J genes are TRBV15 and TRBJ2-1; 10 nucleotides agree with TRBD2. V lost 1 base and J lost 3; bases outside the gene matches: 3. CDR1 LNHNV and CDR2 YYDKDF come from the germline V gene (reference sequence). The CDR3 is 16 amino acids. The CDR3 region has the DNA TGTGCCACCAGCAGAGGACTAGCGGGCAGCTACAATGAGCAGTTCTTC. Amino acid sequence: CATSRGLAGSYNEQFF.

The rearrangement uses TRBV5-1 and TRBJ2-2; 10 positions match TRBD2. Losses at the gene ends were 3 bases for V and 5 bases for J; bases not matched to a gene: 4. Looked up from germline, CDR1 is SGHRS and CDR2 is YFSETQ. This CDR3 region has 15 residues. The CDR3 DNA sequence: TGCGCCAGCAGCTGGACTAGCGGACCAACCGGGGAGCTGTTTTTT. The encoded protein is CASSWTSGPTGELFF.

This chain connects TRBV27 to TRBJ2-7; no clear D. The CDR3 loop spans 15 amino acids. CDR1 and CDR2 from the germline V gene are MNHEY and SMNVEV (reference sequence). V lost 6 bases and J lost 0, with 15 bases in between. Written as DNA, the CDR3 is TGTGCCAGCAGCCCCGCCCCGGTCGGCTCCTACGAGCAGTACTTC. Translated, it gives CASSPAPVGSYEQYF.

V is TRBV11-3 and J is TRBJ2-1, with D possibly called TRBD1 or TRBD2 (6 bases each). Trimming removed 6 bases from V and 6 bases from J, with 18 bases in between. The CDR3 extends over 15 amino acids. Germline lookup yields CDR1 SGHNT and CDR2 YENEEA. The CDR3 region has the DNA TGTGCCAGCAGTAGGGGGGAGAGCGGTTTCAATGAGCAGTTCTTC. Translated, it gives CASSRGESGFNEQFF.

The rearrangement links TRBV18 to TRBJ1-2, with 7 bases matching TRBD1. Trimming took 0 bases from V and 12 from J; bases not matched to a gene: 10. Looked up from germline, CDR1 is KGHSH and CDR2 is LQKENI. This CDR3 spans 14 amino acids. CDR3 coding DNA: TGTGCCAGCTCACCACCGGCAGGGGGGAAATTGGACACCTTC. Protein product: CASSPPAGGKLDTF.

The chain links TRBV2 to TRBJ1-3; D uncertain. The CDR3 loop spans 17 amino acids. Trimming pared 2 bases from V and 1 base from J, leaving 15 bases between. Germline assignment: CDR1 SNHLY and CDR2 FYNNEI. The CDR3 region has the DNA TGTGCCAGCAGTGAAAGCTTAACAGATCTTTCTGGAAACACCATATATTTT. It yields the protein CASSESLTDLSGNTIYF.

This chain joins TRBV28 and TRBJ1-2; TRBD1 might be the D (5 bases). This CDR3 is 14 amino acids long. CDR1 and CDR2 from the germline V gene are MDHEN and SYDVKM. The V end was cut by 5 bases, the J end by 5 bases, with 15 bases between. The CDR3 sequence: CASSPPGTAYGYTF. The CDR3 coding sequence is TGTGCCAGCAGTCCACCCGGGACGGCATATGGCTACACCTTC.

This chain connects TRBV15 to TRBJ2-5; TRBD2 aligns across 16 bases. The germline gives CDR1 LNHNV, CDR2 YYDKDF (reference sequence). The CDR3 has 20 residues. With V trimmed by 2 bases and J by 5 bases, 14 bases remained unmatched. The CDR3 region is CATSRTYTGTSGRAGETQYF. The CDR3 bases are TGTGCCACCAGCAGAACGTACACCGGGACTAGCGGGAGGGCCGGTGAGACCCAGTACTTC.

V usage is TRBV30 and J usage is TRBJ2-1, with 9 bases matching TRBD2. Germline trimming cut 2 bases from V and 6 bases from J; bases unmatched to any gene: 2. Germline V CDR1 and CDR2: GTSNPN, SVGIG (reference sequence). The CDR3 runs to 13 residues. CDR3 residues: CAWSMTSGNEQFF. Here the CDR3 DNA reads TGTGCCTGGAGTATGACTAGCGGCAATGAGCAGTTCTTC.

V usage is TRBV28 and J usage is TRBJ2-1; D gene ambiguous. Trimming left V 3 bases short and J 0 bases short, with 15 bases between. Germline-derived CDR1 and CDR2 are MDHEN and SYDVKM. The CDR3 spans 17 residues. CDR3 region: CASSFRIPRSSYNEQFF. The DNA of the CDR3 is TGTGCCAGCAGTTTTCGTATACCAAGAAGCTCCTACAATGAGCAGTTCTTC.

The chain joins TRBV4-3 to TRBJ1-1, with D unresolved. Germline V gene data show CDR1 as LGHNA and CDR2 as YSLEER. The length of the CDR3 is 15 residues. With 4 bases removed from V and 11 bases from J, the gap between germline ends came to 23 bases. CDR3 sequence reads: CASSPQSEGSVRAFF. As DNA, the CDR3 is TGCGCCAGCAGCCCGCAATCCGAAGGGAGCGTGCGGGCTTTCTTT.

This clone was counted once. The gene calls are TRBV5-4 and TRBJ2-2, with 9 bases fitting TRBD1. Germline V gene sequence: CDR1 SGHNT, CDR2 YYREEE (reference sequence). The CDR3 consists of 17 residues. The trim removed 6 bases at V and 6 bases at J, leaving 15 bases unmatched. The CDR3 spells CASTTGTGIQRAGELFF. CDR3 nucleotide sequence: TGTGCCAGCACTACCGGGACAGGGATCCAGCGGGCCGGGGAGCTGTTTTTT.

J is TRBJ2-7 and V is TRBV7-9; D is ambiguous. The germline gives CDR1 SEHNR, CDR2 FQNEAQ (reference sequence). The CDR3 sequence is 14 residues long. V lost 4 bases, J lost 0 bases, and 10 bases lay in between. For the CDR3, the DNA is TGTGCCAGCAGCTCCCTAGGTGTCTCCTACGAGCAGTACTTC. It codes for CASSSLGVSYEQYF.

The gene calls are TRBV7-9 and TRBJ2-5, with D possibly called TRBD1 or TRBD2 (5 bases each). Trimming took 6 bases from V and 5 from J, leaving 19 bases between them. This CDR3 has 15 residues. Germline-derived CDR1 and CDR2 are SEHNR and FQNEAQ (reference sequence). The CDR3: CASSSQEVLGETQYF. The CDR3 coding sequence is TGTGCCAGCAGTTCACAGGAGGTTTTGGGGGAGACCCAGTACTTC. The full variable domain, its missing parts supplied by reference TRBV7-9 and TRBJ2-5, is DTGVSQNPRHKITKRGQNVTFRCDPISEHNRLYWYRQTLGQGPEFLTYFQNEAQLEKSRLLSDRFSAERPKGSFSTLEIQRTEQGDSAMYLCASSSQEVLGETQYFGPGTRLLVL.

The rearrangement uses TRBV28 and TRBJ2-3; tentative D call: TRBD2 (6 bases). Looked up from germline, CDR1 is MDHEN and CDR2 is SYDVKM. The length of the CDR3 is 17 residues. V was shortened by 3 bases and J by 0 bases, with 16 bases between the two germline ends. DNA of the CDR3: TGTGCCAGCAGTTTTGACGGGAGAAGACCTAGCACAGATACGCAGTATTTT. Translating gives CASSFDGRRPSTDTQYF.

With regard to this clone: Other DNA sequences within the sample encode an identical CDR3. The chain joins TRBV7-9 to TRBJ2-7; a possible D gene is TRBD2 (5 bases). Trimming removed 1 base from V and 4 bases from J, with 8 bases in between. Per germline, CDR1 SEHNR and CDR2 FQNEAQ (reference sequence). The CDR3 is 13 residues long. CDR3 coding DNA: TGTGCCAGCAGCTTAGGTAGCGCGTACGAGCAGTACTTC. Translation gives CASSLGSAYEQYF.

The chain employs TRBV4-2 and TRBJ2-7; no clear D gene. CDR3 size: 13 residues. The V end lost 1 base, the J end lost 6 bases, and 10 bases lay between the germline ends. CDR1 LGHNA and CDR2 YNFKEQ come from the germline V gene. This chain's CDR3 is CASSQGGLREQYF. CDR3 in DNA: TGTGCCAGCAGCCAAGGCGGTCTGCGCGAGCAGTACTTC.